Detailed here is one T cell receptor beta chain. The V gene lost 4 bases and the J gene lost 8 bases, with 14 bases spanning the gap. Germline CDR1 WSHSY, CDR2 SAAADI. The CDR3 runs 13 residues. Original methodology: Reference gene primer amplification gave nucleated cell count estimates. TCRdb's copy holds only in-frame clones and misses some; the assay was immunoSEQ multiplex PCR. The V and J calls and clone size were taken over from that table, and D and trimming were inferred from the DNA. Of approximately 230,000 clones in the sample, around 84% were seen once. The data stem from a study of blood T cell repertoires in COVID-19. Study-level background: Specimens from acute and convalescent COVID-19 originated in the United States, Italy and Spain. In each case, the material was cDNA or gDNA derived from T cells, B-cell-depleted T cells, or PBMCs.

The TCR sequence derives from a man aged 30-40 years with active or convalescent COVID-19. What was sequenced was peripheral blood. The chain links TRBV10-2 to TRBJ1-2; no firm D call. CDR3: CASSGQFERGYTF. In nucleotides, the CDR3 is TGCGCCAGCAGTGGACAATTTGAGCGGGGCTACACCTTC.